This T cell receptor beta chain was captured in a study of OX40 agonist ivuxolimab in advanced cancers. Study overall: Patients were given ivuxolimab, an antibody that agonizes OX40 (CD134). Study findings and constraints: The authors also found low normalized T-cell clonal expansion in some nonresponders. Within 6 weeks, CD4+ and CD8+ blood T cells expanded clonally at 0.1 to 3.0 mg/kg. On average, CD8+ T cells showed a greater number of expanded clones than CD4+.

TCRdb's copy holds only in-frame clones and misses some; the assay was immunoSEQ multiplex PCR. There are about 40,000 clones in the sample; 85% occur only once, and roughly a sixth lies in the top ten. Details on this clone: Its antigen is still unknown.

The specimen was CD4+ or CD8+ T cells sorted from blood, collected in a trial of the OX40 agonist ivuxolimab. The sequence derives from an adult with an advanced solid tumor such as melanoma, head and neck, liver or kidney cancer.

The CDR3 reads CASSLGTGSDYGYTF. The CDR3 coding sequence is TGTGCCAGCAGCTTAGGTACAGGGTCGGACTATGGCTACACCTTC. The chain couples TRBV7-9 to TRBJ1-2; tentative D call: TRBD1 (6 bases). In germline, CDR1 is SEHNR, CDR2 FQNEAQ (reference sequence). This CDR3 is built from 15 residues. V was cut by 1 base and J by 3 bases, with 12 bases left in between.